The 26 T cell receptor beta chains reported below all come from one sample, sequenced in a study of T cell responses to AZD1222 COVID-19 vaccine. TCRdb's table, derived via immunoSEQ multiplex PCR, lists solely in-frame clones and lacks some. The table shows 150,000 or so clones, with roughly nine tenths occurring only once. Here the sequenced sample was peripheral blood, taken on day 0 of AZD1222 vaccination. Receptors originate from an adult in good health.

The gene calls are TRBV28 and TRBJ2-1; 14 bases match TRBD2. Germline CDR1 MDHEN, CDR2 SYDVKM. The CDR3 sequence is 16 residues long. Unmatched junction bases numbered 8, after V lost 6 bases and J lost 7 bases. CDR3 in DNA: TGTGCCAGCAGCGAGACGGGACTAGCGGGGGAAAATGAGCAGTTCTTC. Its protein is CASSETGLAGENEQFF.

This chain uses TRBV11-1 with TRBJ2-2; TRBD1 matches at 9 bases. The CDR3 is 14 residues long. With V trimmed by 5 bases and J by 3 bases, 1 base remained unmatched. In germline, CDR1 is SGHAT, CDR2 FQDESV (reference sequence). CDR3 protein: CASSRTGDTGELFF. In DNA, the CDR3 is TGTGCCAGCAGCCGGACAGGGGACACCGGGGAGCTGTTTTTT. Based on the CDR3 plus reference TRBV11-1 and TRBJ2-2, the full variable domain is EAEVAQSPRYKITEKSQAVAFWCDPISGHATLYWYRQILGQGPELLVQFQDESVVDDSQLPKDRFSAERLKGVDSTLKIQPAELGDSAMYLCASSRTGDTGELFFGEGSRLTVL.

This chain joins TRBV6-2 or TRBV6-3 and TRBJ2-5; the D gene is possibly TRBD1 (6 bases). This CDR3 is built from 15 residues. Germline values: CDR1 MNHEY, CDR2 SVGEGT. V lost 2 bases and J 5 bases, leaving 15 bases between the germline ends. This chain's CDR3 is CASSYGQSLEETQYF. The CDR3 DNA follows: TGTGCCAGCAGTTACGGACAGAGCCTTGAGGAGACCCAGTACTTC.

This chain uses TRBV29-1 with TRBJ1-1; unclear D gene. Trimming removed 4 bases at V and 3 bases at J, with 6 bases between. This CDR3 is 11 amino acids long. Germline V gene data show CDR1 as SQVTM and CDR2 as ANQGSEA. In nucleotides, the CDR3 is TGCAGCGTTGGACATTACACTGAAGCTTTCTTT. This codes for CSVGHYTEAFF.

This rearrangement joins TRBV27 to TRBJ2-7, with 8 bases that match TRBD1. The CDR3 covers 13 residues. CDR1 MNHEY and CDR2 SMNVEV come from the germline V gene (reference sequence). The trim removed 6 bases at V and 3 bases at J, leaving 4 bases unmatched. In DNA form, the CDR3 reads TGTGCCAGCAGACAGGGGGACCTCTACGAGCAGTACTTC. Protein product: CASRQGDLYEQYF.

The rearrangement joins TRBV9 to TRBJ1-3; D call uncertain. Germline V lookup: CDR1 SGDLS, CDR2 YYNGEE. This CDR3 has 16 amino acids. With 0 bases removed from V and 0 bases from J, the gap between germline ends came to 10 bases. Here the CDR3 DNA reads TGTGCCAGCAGCGTAGGGCCGGGGAACTCTGGAAACACCATATATTTT. This sequence encodes CASSVGPGNSGNTIYF.

The V call is TRBV27, the J call TRBJ1-4; TRBD1 matches at 9 bases. CDR1 is MNHEY, CDR2 SMNVEV, per germline (reference sequence). The CDR3 loop spans 15 amino acids. The trim removed 6 bases at V and 0 bases at J, leaving 2 bases unmatched. Here the CDR3 reads CASRTGGATNEKLFF. CDR3 coding DNA: TGTGCCAGCAGGACAGGGGGGGCAACTAATGAAAAACTGTTTTTT.

V is TRBV6-5 and J is TRBJ2-2; D might be TRBD1 (7 bases). From germline, CDR1 is MNHEY and CDR2 SVGAGI. Trimming removed 5 bases from V and 3 bases from J, with 13 bases in between. The CDR3 extends over 15 amino acids. DNA for the CDR3: TGTGCCAGCAGTCGACAGGGAGGCTACACCGGGGAGCTGTTTTTT. Translation gives CASSRQGGYTGELFF.

The rearrangement uses TRBV5-1 and TRBJ2-7, with 10 bases aligning to TRBD1. The CDR3 has 13 amino acids. CDR1 SGHRS and CDR2 YFSETQ come from the germline V gene. Trimming removed 3 bases from V and 3 bases from J; junction bases left unmatched: 0. This chain's CDR3 is CASSWTGGYEQYF. The CDR3 DNA is TGCGCCAGCAGCTGGACAGGGGGCTACGAGCAGTACTTC.

The chain combines TRBV6-4 with TRBJ2-3; D possibly corresponds to TRBD2 (5 bases). The germline V and J ends were trimmed by 2 bases and 0 bases, with 12 bases remaining between them. Germline CDR1 MRHNA, CDR2 SNTAGT. The CDR3 sequence is 16 residues long. This chain's CDR3 is CASSDRGTGSTDTQYF. The CDR3 nucleotides are TGTGCCAGCAGTGACCGGGGTACGGGAAGCACAGATACGCAGTATTTT.

The V and J genes are TRBV5-6 and TRBJ1-5; no clear D. This CDR3 has 15 residues. Germline values: CDR1 SGHDT, CDR2 YYEEEE. Trimming removed 6 bases from V and 0 bases from J, with 13 bases in between. This chain's CDR3 is CASINGSYSNQPQHF. CDR3 sequence (DNA): TGTGCCAGCATTAACGGGTCGTATAGCAATCAGCCCCAGCATTTT.

The V call is TRBV6-2 or TRBV6-3, the J call TRBJ1-6; 8 nucleotides line up with TRBD1. V lost 0 bases to trimming and J lost 9 bases; unmatched junction nucleotides: 4. The length of the CDR3 is 15 residues. Germline CDR1 reads MNHEY; CDR2 reads SVGEGT. CDR3 in amino acids: CASSYSGTGPSPLHF. The CDR3 nucleotides are TGTGCCAGCAGTTACTCGGGGACAGGCCCTTCACCCCTCCACTTT.

This chain joins TRBV4-2 and TRBJ1-1; 9 bases are shared with TRBD1. This CDR3 is built from 17 residues. The V gene's germline CDR1 is LGHNA and CDR2 YNFKEQ. V shed 0 bases and J 4 bases; nucleotides not matched to a gene: 9. CDR3 nucleotide sequence: TGTGCCAGCAGCCAAGAAGGGACAGGGTTAGGACTCACTGAAGCTTTCTTT. Translating it yields CASSQEGTGLGLTEAFF.

In DNA, the CDR3 is TGTGCCAGCAGCCCTACCTACGTTGACTACACCTTC. Amino acid sequence: CASSPTYVDYTF. The V call is TRBV7-2, the J call TRBJ1-2, with no clear D. The germline V gene encodes CDR1 SGHTA and CDR2 FQGNSA. V was shortened by 5 bases and J by 10 bases, with 14 bases between the two germline ends. The CDR3 covers 12 residues.

This chain links TRBV7-2 with TRBJ1-6; TRBD1 matches at 9 bases. This CDR3 has 16 residues. Per germline, CDR1 SGHTA and CDR2 FQGNSA. The V gene end was trimmed by 5 bases and the J gene end by 10 bases; junction bases not matched to a gene: 12. The CDR3 DNA is TGTGCCAGCAGCCACGACAGGGACAGGGTATACTCACCCCTCCACTTT. The encoded protein is CASSHDRDRVYSPLHF.

The V and J genes are TRBV11-2 and TRBJ1-4; the D is unclear. This CDR3 spans 13 amino acids. Per the germline V gene, CDR1 is SGHAT and CDR2 is FQNNGV. V was clipped by 6 bases and J by 5 bases, with 10 bases between them. Written as DNA, the CDR3 is TGTGCCAGCAGAGCCCCGGGAAATGAAAAACTGTTTTTT. As protein: CASRAPGNEKLFF. The full variable domain, with the rest looked up from reference TRBV11-2 and TRBJ1-4, is EAGVAQSPRYKIIEKRQSVAFWCNPISGHATLYWYQQILGQGPKLLIQFQNNGVVDDSQLPKDRFSAERLKGVDSTLKIQPAKLEDSAVYLCASRAPGNEKLFFGSGTQLSVL.

For this clone: Other DNA sequences of this sample code for an identical CDR3. The chain links TRBV9 to TRBJ2-5, with no clear D. V was shortened by 2 bases and J by 1 base, with 3 bases between the two germline ends. The CDR3 runs 12 residues. Germline V gives CDR1 SGDLS, CDR2 YYNGEE. The CDR3 DNA reads as TGTGCCAGCAGCGTGGGCCAAGAGACCCAGTACTTC. Translation gives CASSVGQETQYF.

The gene calls are TRBV13 and TRBJ1-3; no reliable D call. V was trimmed by 5 bases and J by 5 bases, leaving 7 bases between them. Germline CDR1 is PRHDT and CDR2 is FYEKMQ (reference sequence). The CDR3 is 12 residues long. The DNA of the CDR3 is TGTGCCAGCAGCAGAAGACGAAACACCATATATTTT. Translation gives CASSRRRNTIYF.

The V call is TRBV3-1 (or the pseudogene TRBV3-2), the J call TRBJ1-1; D unclear. CDR3 length: 12 residues. Looked up from germline, CDR1 is LGHDT and CDR2 is YNNKEL (reference sequence). The V end was cut by 10 bases, the J end by 2 bases, with 11 bases between. CDR3 sequence: CATEGSNTEAFF. For the CDR3, the DNA is TGTGCCACCGAGGGAAGTAACACTGAAGCTTTCTTT.

The chain uses TRBV10-3 and TRBJ1-2, with TRBD1 matching over 7 bases. V lost 10 bases, J lost 0 bases, and 5 bases stayed unmatched. Germline lookup yields CDR1 ENHRY and CDR2 SYGVKD. The CDR3 loop spans 13 amino acids. The CDR3 region has the DNA TGTGCCACAAGGGGACAGACTAACTATGGCTACACCTTC. This sequence encodes CATRGQTNYGYTF.

The chain has TRBV2 and TRBJ1-4; 11 bases are shared with TRBD1. Trimming at V came to 6 bases and at J to 1 base, leaving 10 bases not matched to a gene. The CDR3 sequence is 18 residues long. Per the germline V gene, CDR1 is SNHLY and CDR2 is FYNNEI. CDR3 in amino acids: CASRTWTGGAETNEKLFF. In DNA, the CDR3 is TGTGCCAGCAGGACCTGGACAGGGGGCGCCGAAACTAATGAAAAACTGTTTTTT.

CDR3 sequence: CASSQAQTGMRGYTF. The CDR3 DNA is TGTGCCAGCAGCCAAGCCCAAACAGGGATGAGGGGCTACACCTTC. The rearrangement joins TRBV3-1 (or the pseudogene TRBV3-2) to TRBJ1-2, with D maybe TRBD1 (6 bases). Trimming removed 1 base from V and 8 bases from J, with 17 bases in between. CDR3 length: 15 residues. Germline V gene sequence: CDR1 LGHDT, CDR2 YNNKEL (reference sequence).

The CDR3 region has the DNA TGTGCCACCGGGGTAGATACGCAGTATTTT. Amino acids: CATGVDTQYF. This rearrangement joins TRBV19 to TRBJ2-3; possible D gene TRBD2, 5 bases. Germline CDR1 reads LNHDA; CDR2 reads SQIVND (reference sequence). Trimming removed 10 bases from V and 5 bases from J, with 7 bases in between. The CDR3 sequence is 10 residues long.

The table lists this clone with a count of one. One end of the junction is discordant with germline, which a read error may explain. J is TRBJ1-2 and V is TRBV27; 7 bases match TRBD1. CDR3 length: 14 residues. Germline V gene sequence: CDR1 MNHEY, CDR2 SMNVEV (reference sequence). The CDR3 DNA reads as TGTGCCAGCAGTCTATCAGGGGGAAACTATGGCTACACCTTC. This encodes CASSLSGGNYGYTF.

A single count supports this clone. The chain couples TRBV6-2 or TRBV6-3 to TRBJ2-1, with TRBD1 matching over 8 bases. Germline CDR1 MNHEY, CDR2 SVGEGT. V shed 3 bases, J shed 0 bases, and the junction held 7 bases outside the gene matches. This CDR3 comprises 17 residues. For the CDR3, the DNA is TGTGCCAGCAGTTATAAGACAGGGGCAAGCTCCTACAATGAGCAGTTCTTC. Protein: CASSYKTGASSYNEQFF.

V usage is TRBV6-5 and J usage is TRBJ1-1; possibly TRBD1 for D (5 bases). V lost 6 bases and J 6 bases, leaving 17 bases between the germline ends. The CDR3 is made up of 14 amino acids. Germline V gene data show CDR1 as MNHEY and CDR2 as SVGAGI. CDR3 sequence (DNA): TGTGCCAGCAGGGCGCCGGGGGTAGGTGCTGAAGCTTTCTTT. Its protein is CASRAPGVGAEAFF.